This T cell receptor beta chain was recorded in a study of cytomegalovirus exposure and HLA in healthy donors. This clone was detected only a few times. The antigen remains unidentified. Study-wide results and limits: In a later analysis, around 18,000 TCR beta sequences were associated with HLA alleles at 0.05 false discovery rate. Diagnosis of cytomegalovirus status made by the classifier reportedly showed high specificity and sensitivity. Some public TCRs appeared in many individuals, while most sequences were rare.

In the PCR, 60 Vbeta and 13 Jbeta primers were used. Under the authors' procedure: About 10 million shared chains were among around 80 million unique TCR beta chains counted in a later analysis. Only in-frame clones appear in the TCRdb table, and some are missing; sequencing was by immunoSEQ multiplex PCR. That table gives V, J and clone size, and the DNA gave D and trimming. The table has 80,000 to 100,000 clones, around 82% seen once. This clonotype was sampled from a man between 40 and 49 years old in good health and CMV-seronegative. Sequenced material: PBMCs.

The CDR3 is CASSVSPQGLNTGELFF. The CDR3 DNA reads as TGTGCCAGCAGTGTCTCACCCCAGGGCTTGAACACCGGGGAGCTGTTTTTT. V usage is TRBV6-1 and J usage is TRBJ2-2; possible D gene TRBD1, 5 bases. The CDR3 has 17 residues. V lost 4 bases to trimming and J lost 1 base, with 16 bases between them. The germline gives CDR1 MNHNS, CDR2 SASEGT.